The T cell receptor beta chain under discussion was sequenced for a study of T cells in Graves' hyperthyroidism and ophthalmopathy. Overall study results and limits: Within blood appeared most thyroid clonotypes that had expanded above 0.001. Ophthalmopathy was told apart from stable hyperthyroidism by a 13 V-J model.

The table lists this clonotype with many counts. No antigen is known for it. The CDR3 has 14 residues. CDR1 is SGHRS and CDR2 is YFSETQ in the germline V gene. V shed 0 bases and J shed 5 bases, with 12 bases lying between them. Graves' hyperthyroidism was deemed stable absent ophthalmopathy progression within 18 months. In patients aged 18 to 65, hyperthyroidism was newly diagnosed, with duration under 2 months. There were TCR beta CDR3 regions amplified from RNA transcripts. The TCR CDR3 was amplified in a first-round RT-PCR using the HTBI primer set. MiXCR, applied by TCRdb to the multiplex PCR reads, yields one record per CDR3 protein. The table lists 750,000 to 900,000 distinct CDR3 sequences, roughly 40% of them singletons.

The origin of this receptor is a man younger than 35 with Graves' hyperthyroidism. Sequencing was carried out using blood. The chain couples TRBV5-1 to TRBJ2-7; D possibly corresponds to TRBD2 (5 bases). The CDR3 nucleotides are TGCGCCAGCAGCTTGGAGGCGGGCCCCCACGAGCAGTACTTC. It translates to CASSLEAGPHEQYF.